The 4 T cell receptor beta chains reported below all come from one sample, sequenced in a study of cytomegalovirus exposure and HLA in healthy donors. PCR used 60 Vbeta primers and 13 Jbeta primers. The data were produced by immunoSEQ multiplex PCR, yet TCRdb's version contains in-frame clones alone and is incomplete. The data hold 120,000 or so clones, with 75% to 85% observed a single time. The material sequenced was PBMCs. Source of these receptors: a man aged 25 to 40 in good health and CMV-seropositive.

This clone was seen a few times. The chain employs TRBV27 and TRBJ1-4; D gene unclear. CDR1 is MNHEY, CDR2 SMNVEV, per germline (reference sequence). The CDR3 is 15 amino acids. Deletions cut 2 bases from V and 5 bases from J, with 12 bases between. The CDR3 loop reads CASSLTPGPNEKLFF. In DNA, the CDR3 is TGTGCCAGCAGTTTAACCCCAGGCCCCAATGAAAAACTGTTTTTT.

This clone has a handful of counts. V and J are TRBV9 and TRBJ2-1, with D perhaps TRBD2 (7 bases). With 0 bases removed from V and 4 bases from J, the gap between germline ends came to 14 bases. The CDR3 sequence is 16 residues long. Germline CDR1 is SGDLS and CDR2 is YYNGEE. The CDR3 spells CASSVVGGGTYNEQFF. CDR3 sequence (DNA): TGTGCCAGCAGCGTAGTAGGGGGGGGGACTTACAATGAGCAGTTCTTC. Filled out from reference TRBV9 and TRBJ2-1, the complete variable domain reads DSGVTQTPKHLITATGQRVTLRCSPRSGDLSVYWYQQSLDQGLQFLIQYYNGEERAKGNILERFSAQQFPDLHSELNLSSLELGDSALYFCASSVVGGGTYNEQFFGPGTRLTVL.

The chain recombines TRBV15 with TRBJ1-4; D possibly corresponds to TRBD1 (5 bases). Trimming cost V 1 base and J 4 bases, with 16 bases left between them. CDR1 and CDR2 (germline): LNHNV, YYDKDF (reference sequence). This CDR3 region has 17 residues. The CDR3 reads CATSRVVAGRGNEKLFF. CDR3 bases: TGTGCCACCAGCAGAGTTGTGGCGGGACGGGGTAATGAAAAACTGTTTTTT.

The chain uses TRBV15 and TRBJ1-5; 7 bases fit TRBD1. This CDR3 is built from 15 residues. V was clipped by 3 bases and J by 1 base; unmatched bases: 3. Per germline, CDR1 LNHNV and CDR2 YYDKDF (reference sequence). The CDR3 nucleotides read TGTGCCACCAGCAGGGACAGGAACAGCAATCAGCCCCAGCATTTT. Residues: CATSRDRNSNQPQHF.